This paragraph covers one T cell receptor beta chain sequence. The record originates from a study of blood T cell repertoires in COVID-19. Turning to the study itself: COVID-19 samples, acute and convalescent, were from the United States, Italy and Spain.

This CDR3 has 14 amino acids. CDR1 KGHSH and CDR2 LQKENI come from the germline V gene. The V and J ends lost 5 bases and 4 bases, in that order; junction bases with no gene match: 5. Per the original data handling: For nucleated cells, counts were estimated from reference gene primer amplification. TCRdb's copy holds only in-frame clones and misses some; the assay was immunoSEQ multiplex PCR. D and trimming were read from the DNA, whereas the V and J calls and clone size are those reported in that table. This sample has fewer than 200,000 clones, with around 86% found just once. The sample was peripheral blood. V is TRBV18 and J is TRBJ1-1; TRBD1 aligns across 9 bases. The TCR sequence derives from a man between 50 and 59 years old with active or convalescent COVID-19. CDR3 loop: CASSETGGSTEAFF. CDR3 sequence (DNA): TGTGCCAGCTCAGAGACAGGGGGAAGCACTGAAGCTTTCTTT.